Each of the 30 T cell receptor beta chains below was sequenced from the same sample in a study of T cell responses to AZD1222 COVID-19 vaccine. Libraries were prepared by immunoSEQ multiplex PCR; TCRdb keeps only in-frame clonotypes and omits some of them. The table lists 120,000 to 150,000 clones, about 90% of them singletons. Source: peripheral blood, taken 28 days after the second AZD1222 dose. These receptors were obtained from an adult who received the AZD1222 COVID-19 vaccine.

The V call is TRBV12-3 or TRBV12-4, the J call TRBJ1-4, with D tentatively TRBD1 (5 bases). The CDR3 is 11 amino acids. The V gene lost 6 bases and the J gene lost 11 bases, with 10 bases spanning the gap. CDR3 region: CASRGEGKLFF. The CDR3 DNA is TGTGCCAGCAGGGGTGAGGGGAAACTGTTTTTT.

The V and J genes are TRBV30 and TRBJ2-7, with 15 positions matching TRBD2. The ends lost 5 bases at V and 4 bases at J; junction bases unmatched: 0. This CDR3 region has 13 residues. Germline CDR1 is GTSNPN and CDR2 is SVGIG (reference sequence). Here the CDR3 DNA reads TGTGCCTGGGGACTAGCGGGAGGGTACGAGCAGTACTTC. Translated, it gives CAWGLAGGYEQYF.

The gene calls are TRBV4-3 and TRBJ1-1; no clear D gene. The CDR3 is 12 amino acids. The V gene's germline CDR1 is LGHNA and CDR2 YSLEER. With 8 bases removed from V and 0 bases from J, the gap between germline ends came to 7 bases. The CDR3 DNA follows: TGCGCCAGCGGATTCGTGAACACTGAAGCTTTCTTT. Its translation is CASGFVNTEAFF.

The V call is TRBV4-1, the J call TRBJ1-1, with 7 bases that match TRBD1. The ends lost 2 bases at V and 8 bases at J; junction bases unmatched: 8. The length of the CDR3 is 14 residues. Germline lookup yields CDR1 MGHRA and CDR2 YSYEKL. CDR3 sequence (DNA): TGCGCCAGCAGCCAACTGGGACAGTCGACCGAAGCTTTCTTT. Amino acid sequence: CASSQLGQSTEAFF.

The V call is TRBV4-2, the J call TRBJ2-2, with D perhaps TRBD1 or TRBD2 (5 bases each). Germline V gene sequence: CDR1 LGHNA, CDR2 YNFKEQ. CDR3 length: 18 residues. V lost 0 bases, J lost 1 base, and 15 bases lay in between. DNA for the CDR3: TGTGCCAGCAGCCAAGAAGGCGGCGGGCAGGGGAACACCGGGGAGCTGTTTTTT. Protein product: CASSQEGGGQGNTGELFF.

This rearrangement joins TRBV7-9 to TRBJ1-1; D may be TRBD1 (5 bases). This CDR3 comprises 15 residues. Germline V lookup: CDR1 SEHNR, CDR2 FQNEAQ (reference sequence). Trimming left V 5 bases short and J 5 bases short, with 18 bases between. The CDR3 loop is CASSTPTKKGTEAFF. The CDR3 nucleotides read TGTGCCAGCAGCACCCCGACCAAAAAGGGGACTGAAGCTTTCTTT.

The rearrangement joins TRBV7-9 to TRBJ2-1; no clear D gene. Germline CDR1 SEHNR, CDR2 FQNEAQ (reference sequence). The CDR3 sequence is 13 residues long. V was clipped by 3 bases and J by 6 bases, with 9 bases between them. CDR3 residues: CASSFQASNEQFF. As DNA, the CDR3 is TGTGCCAGCAGCTTCCAGGCCTCCAATGAGCAGTTCTTC.

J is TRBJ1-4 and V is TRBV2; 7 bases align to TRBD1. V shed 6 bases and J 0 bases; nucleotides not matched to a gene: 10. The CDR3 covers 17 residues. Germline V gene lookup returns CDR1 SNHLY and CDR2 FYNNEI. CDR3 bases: TGTGCCAGCAGCAAATGGGACAGCTATGCAACTAATGAAAAACTGTTTTTT. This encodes CASSKWDSYATNEKLFF.

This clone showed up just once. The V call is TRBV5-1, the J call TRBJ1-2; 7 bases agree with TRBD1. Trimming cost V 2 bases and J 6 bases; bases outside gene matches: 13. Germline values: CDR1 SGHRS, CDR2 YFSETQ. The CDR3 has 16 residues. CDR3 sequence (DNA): TGCGCCAGCAGCTTCGCCCTCTGGACAGGAAGGGATGGCTACACCTTC. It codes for CASSFALWTGRDGYTF. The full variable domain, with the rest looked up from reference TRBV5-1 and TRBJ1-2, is KAGVTQTPRYLIKTRGQQVTLSCSPISGHRSVSWYQQTPGQGLQFLFEYFSETQRNKGNFPGRFSGRQFSNSRSEMNVSTLELGDSALYLCASSFALWTGRDGYTFGSGTRLTVV.

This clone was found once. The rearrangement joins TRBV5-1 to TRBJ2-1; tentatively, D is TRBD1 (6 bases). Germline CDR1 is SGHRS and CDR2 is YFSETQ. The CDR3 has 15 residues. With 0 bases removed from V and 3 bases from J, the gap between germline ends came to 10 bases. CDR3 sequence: CASSLEGDDYNEQFF. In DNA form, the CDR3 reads TGCGCCAGCAGCTTGGAGGGGGACGACTACAATGAGCAGTTCTTC. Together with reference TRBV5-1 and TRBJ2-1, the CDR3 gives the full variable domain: KAGVTQTPRYLIKTRGQQVTLSCSPISGHRSVSWYQQTPGQGLQFLFEYFSETQRNKGNFPGRFSGRQFSNSRSEMNVSTLELGDSALYLCASSLEGDDYNEQFFGPGTRLTVL.

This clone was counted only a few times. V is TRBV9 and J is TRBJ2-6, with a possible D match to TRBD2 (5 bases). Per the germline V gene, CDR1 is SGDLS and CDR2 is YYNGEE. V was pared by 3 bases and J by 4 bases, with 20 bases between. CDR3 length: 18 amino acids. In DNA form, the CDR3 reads TGTGCCAGCAGCGGGATGACCGGGATACAGAACGGGGCCAACGTCCTGACTTTC. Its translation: CASSGMTGIQNGANVLTF.

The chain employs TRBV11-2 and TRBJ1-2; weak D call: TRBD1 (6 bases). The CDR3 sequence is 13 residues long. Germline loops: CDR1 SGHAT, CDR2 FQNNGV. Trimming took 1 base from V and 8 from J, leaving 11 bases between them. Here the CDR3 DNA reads TGTGCCAGCAGCTTAGTGGCAGGGGACGGCTACACCTTC. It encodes CASSLVAGDGYTF.

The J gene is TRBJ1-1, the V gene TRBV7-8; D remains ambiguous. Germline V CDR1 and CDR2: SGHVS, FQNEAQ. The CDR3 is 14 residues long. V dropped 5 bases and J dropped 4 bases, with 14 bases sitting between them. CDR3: CASSNTVPVTEAFF. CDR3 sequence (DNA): TGTGCCAGCAGCAACACGGTCCCGGTCACTGAAGCTTTCTTT.

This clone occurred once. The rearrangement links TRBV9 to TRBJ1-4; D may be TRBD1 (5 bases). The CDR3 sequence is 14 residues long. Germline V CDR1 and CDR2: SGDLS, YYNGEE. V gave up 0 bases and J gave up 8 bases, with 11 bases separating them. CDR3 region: CASSVGGEEEKLFF. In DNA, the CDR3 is TGTGCCAGCAGCGTAGGAGGGGAAGAAGAAAAACTGTTTTTT.

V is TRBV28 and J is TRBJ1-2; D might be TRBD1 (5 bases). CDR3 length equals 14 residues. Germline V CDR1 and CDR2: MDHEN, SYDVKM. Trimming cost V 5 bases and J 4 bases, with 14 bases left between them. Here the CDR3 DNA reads TGTGCCAGCAGTCGACAGCAAACCCCCTATGGCTACACCTTC. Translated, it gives CASSRQQTPYGYTF.

CDR3 in amino acids: CASSYSNPETQYF. In nucleotides, the CDR3 is TGTGCCAGCAGTTACTCGAACCCAGAGACCCAGTACTTC. The gene calls are TRBV6-2 or TRBV6-3 and TRBJ2-5, with D hard to call. CDR3 size: 13 residues. Trimming removed 0 bases from V and 4 bases from J, with 6 bases in between. Germline CDR1 reads MNHEY; CDR2 reads SVGEGT.

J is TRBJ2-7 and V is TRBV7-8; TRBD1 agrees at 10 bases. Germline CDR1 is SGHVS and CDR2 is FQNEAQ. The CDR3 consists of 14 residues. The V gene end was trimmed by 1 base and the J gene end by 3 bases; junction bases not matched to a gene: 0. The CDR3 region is CASSLGDRGYEQYF. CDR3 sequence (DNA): TGTGCCAGCAGCTTAGGGGACAGGGGCTACGAGCAGTACTTC.

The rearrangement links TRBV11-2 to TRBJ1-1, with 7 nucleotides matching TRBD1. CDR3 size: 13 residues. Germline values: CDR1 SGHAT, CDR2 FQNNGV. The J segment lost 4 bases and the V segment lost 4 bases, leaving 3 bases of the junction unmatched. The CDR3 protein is CASSSQGGTEAFF. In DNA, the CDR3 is TGTGCCAGCAGCTCCCAGGGGGGCACTGAAGCTTTCTTT.

The CDR3 region has the DNA TGTGCCAGCACACCGGCACAGGGGTACTATGGCTACACCTTC. It codes for CASTPAQGYYGYTF. This sequence joins TRBV28 and TRBJ1-2; 7 nucleotides agree with TRBD1. This CDR3 has 14 amino acids. V lost 7 bases, J lost 3 bases, and 8 bases stayed unmatched. Per the germline V gene, CDR1 is MDHEN and CDR2 is SYDVKM.

CDR3 protein: CASSFPGLNEQFF. CDR3 nucleotides: TGTGCCAGCAGTTTCCCAGGGTTAAATGAGCAGTTCTTC. The gene calls are TRBV28 and TRBJ2-1; tentatively, D is TRBD1 (5 bases). The CDR3 is made up of 13 amino acids. V lost 3 bases and J 7 bases, leaving 10 bases between the germline ends. The germline CDR1 and CDR2 sequences are MDHEN and SYDVKM. Supplemented by reference TRBV28 and TRBJ2-1, the full variable domain reads DVKVTQSSRYLVKRTGEKVFLECVQDMDHENMFWYRQDPGLGLRLIYFSYDVKMKEKGDIPEGYSVSREKKERFSLILESASTNQTSMYLCASSFPGLNEQFFGPGTRLTVL.

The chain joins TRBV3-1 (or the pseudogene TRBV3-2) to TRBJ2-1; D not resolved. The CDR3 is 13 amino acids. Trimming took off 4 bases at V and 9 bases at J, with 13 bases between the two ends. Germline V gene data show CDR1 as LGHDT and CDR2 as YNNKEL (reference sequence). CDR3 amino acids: CASSPGVYGEQFF. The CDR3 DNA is TGTGCCAGCAGCCCCGGCGTCTACGGTGAGCAGTTCTTC.

As DNA, the CDR3 is TGTGCCAGCAGCCAAGGTCTCGGGAATCAGCCCCAGCATTTT. Its protein product is CASSQGLGNQPQHF. This chain links TRBV3-1 (or the pseudogene TRBV3-2) with TRBJ1-5; no clear D. Germline lookup yields CDR1 LGHDT and CDR2 YNNKEL (reference sequence). V was cut by 1 base and J by 4 bases, with 8 bases left in between. The CDR3 loop spans 14 amino acids.

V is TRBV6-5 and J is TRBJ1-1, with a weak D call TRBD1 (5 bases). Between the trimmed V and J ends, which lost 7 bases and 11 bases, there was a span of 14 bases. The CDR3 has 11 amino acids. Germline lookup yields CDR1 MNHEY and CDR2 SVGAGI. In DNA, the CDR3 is TGTGCCAGCACCTGGGGCGAGATGGCTTTCTTT. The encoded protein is CASTWGEMAFF.

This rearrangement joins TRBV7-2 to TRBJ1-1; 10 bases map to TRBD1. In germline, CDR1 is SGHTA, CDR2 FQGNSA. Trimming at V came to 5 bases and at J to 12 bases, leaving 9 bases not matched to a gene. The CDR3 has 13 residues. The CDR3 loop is CASSPGTGEKTFF. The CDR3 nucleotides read TGTGCCAGCAGCCCTGGGACAGGGGAAAAAACTTTCTTT.

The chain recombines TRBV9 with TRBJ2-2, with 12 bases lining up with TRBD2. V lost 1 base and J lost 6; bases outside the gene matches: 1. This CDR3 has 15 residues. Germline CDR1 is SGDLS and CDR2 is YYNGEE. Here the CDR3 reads CASSVTSGGSGELFF. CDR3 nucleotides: TGTGCCAGCAGCGTAACTAGCGGGGGGTCCGGGGAGCTGTTTTTT.

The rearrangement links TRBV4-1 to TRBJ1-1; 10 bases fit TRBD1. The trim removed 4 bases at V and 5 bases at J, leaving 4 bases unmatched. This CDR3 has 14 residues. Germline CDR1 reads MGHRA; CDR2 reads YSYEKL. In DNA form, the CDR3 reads TGCGCCAGCAGCCTCGGGACAGGGGATACTGAAGCTTTCTTT. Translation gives CASSLGTGDTEAFF.

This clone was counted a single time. The CDR3 sequence is CASRRTVNEKLFF. The CDR3 nucleotides read TGTGCCAGCAGGAGGACAGTGAATGAAAAACTGTTTTTT. This rearrangement joins TRBV6-5 to TRBJ1-4; a possible D gene is TRBD1 (6 bases). V was cut by 6 bases and J by 5 bases, with 10 bases left in between. This CDR3 is built from 13 residues. The germline gives CDR1 MNHEY, CDR2 SVGAGI.

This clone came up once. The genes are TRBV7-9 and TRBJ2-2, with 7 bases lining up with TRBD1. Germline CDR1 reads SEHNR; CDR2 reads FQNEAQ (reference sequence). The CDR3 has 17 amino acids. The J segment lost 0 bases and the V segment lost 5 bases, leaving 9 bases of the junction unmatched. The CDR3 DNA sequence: TGTGCCAGCAGCAAGGACAGGTCCTACGCGAACACCGGGGAGCTGTTTTTT. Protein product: CASSKDRSYANTGELFF.

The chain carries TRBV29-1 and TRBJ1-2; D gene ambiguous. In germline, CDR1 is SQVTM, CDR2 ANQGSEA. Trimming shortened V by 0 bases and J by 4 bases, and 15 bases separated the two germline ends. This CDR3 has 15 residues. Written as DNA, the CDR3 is TGCAGCGTTGAAGATCAAGGGCCACCGATCTATGGCTACACCTTC. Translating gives CSVEDQGPPIYGYTF.

CDR3 in amino acids: CASSVGFYNEQFF. CDR3 bases: TGTGCCAGCAGCGTGGGGTTCTACAATGAGCAGTTCTTC. The chain joins TRBV9 to TRBJ2-1, with unresolved D. Germline V gene data show CDR1 as SGDLS and CDR2 as YYNGEE. This CDR3 comprises 13 residues. Trimming cost V 2 bases and J 3 bases, with 6 bases left between them.